The 3 T cell receptor beta chains in this list originate from one sample, sequenced in a study of a mutant IDH1 vaccine in newly diagnosed glioma. Assay used: immunoSEQ multiplex PCR; TCRdb lists only in-frame clones, some missing. The table has about 100,000 clones, around 77% seen once; the top ten hold 6% to 8%. Time point here: baseline, week 1 (first vaccination visit). The treatment denotes: pre-vaccination baseline after standard-of-care therapy. The specimen comprised PBMCs, sampled from a glioma patient treated with radiotherapy, temozolomide or both. These receptors originate from a man aged 35 to 55 with glioma.

The rearrangement uses TRBV6-4 and TRBJ2-1, with 9 bases lining up with TRBD2. After removal of 3 bases from V and 0 bases from J, the junction contained 0 bases not matched to a gene. CDR3 length: 15 amino acids. CDR1 is MRHNA, CDR2 SNTAGT, per germline. CDR3 DNA: TGTGCCAGCAGTGAAGCGGGGGGCTCCTACAATGAGCAGTTCTTC. Its protein is CASSEAGGSYNEQFF.

The chain couples TRBV19 to TRBJ2-7; D could derive from TRBD1 or TRBD2 (5 bases each). V lost 10 bases and J 2 bases, leaving 15 bases between the germline ends. The CDR3 is 13 amino acids. CDR1 is LNHDA and CDR2 is SQIVND in the germline V gene (reference sequence). The CDR3 sequence: CATLGAGTYEQYF. For the CDR3, the DNA is TGTGCCACCCTCGGGGCAGGGACCTACGAGCAGTACTTC.

Judged by abundance, this clone is medium-sized. The chain combines TRBV21-1 with TRBJ2-7; TRBD2, as called in the table, went unchecked against the DNA. TRBV21-1 corresponds to a pseudogene. The CDR3 runs 17 residues. This CDR3 reads CASSKCLAGVISYEQYF. Here the CDR3 DNA reads TGTGCCAGCAGCAAATGTCTAGCGGGAGTTATCTCCTACGAGCAGTACTTC.